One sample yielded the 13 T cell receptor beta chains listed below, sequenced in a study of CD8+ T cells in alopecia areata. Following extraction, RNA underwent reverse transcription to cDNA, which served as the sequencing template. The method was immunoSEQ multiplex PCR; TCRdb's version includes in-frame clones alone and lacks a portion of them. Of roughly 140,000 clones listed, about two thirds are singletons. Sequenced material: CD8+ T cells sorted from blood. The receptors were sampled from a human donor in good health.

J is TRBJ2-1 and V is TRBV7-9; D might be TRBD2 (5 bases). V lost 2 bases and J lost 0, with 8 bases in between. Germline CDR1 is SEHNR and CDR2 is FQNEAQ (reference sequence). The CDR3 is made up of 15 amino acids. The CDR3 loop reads CASSLLGSSYNEQFF. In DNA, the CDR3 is TGTGCCAGCAGCTTATTGGGGAGCTCCTACAATGAGCAGTTCTTC.

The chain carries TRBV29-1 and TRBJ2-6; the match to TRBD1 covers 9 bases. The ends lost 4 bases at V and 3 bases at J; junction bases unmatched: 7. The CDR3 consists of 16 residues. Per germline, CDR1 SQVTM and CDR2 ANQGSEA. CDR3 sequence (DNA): TGCAGCGTTGTTTGGGACAGGGTTGGTGGGGCCAACGTCCTGACTTTC. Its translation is CSVVWDRVGGANVLTF. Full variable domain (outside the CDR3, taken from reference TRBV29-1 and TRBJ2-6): SAVISQKPSRDICQRGTSLTIQCQVDSQVTMMFWYRQQPGQSLTLIATANQGSEATYESGFVIDKFPISRPNLTFSTLTVSNMSPEDSSIYLCSVVWDRVGGANVLTFGAGSRLTVL.

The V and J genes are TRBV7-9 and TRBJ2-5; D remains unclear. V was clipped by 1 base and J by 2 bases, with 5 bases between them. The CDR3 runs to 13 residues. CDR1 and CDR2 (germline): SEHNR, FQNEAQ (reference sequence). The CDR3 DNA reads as TGTGCCAGCAGCTTAGGTGATCAAGAGACCCAGTACTTC. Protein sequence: CASSLGDQETQYF.

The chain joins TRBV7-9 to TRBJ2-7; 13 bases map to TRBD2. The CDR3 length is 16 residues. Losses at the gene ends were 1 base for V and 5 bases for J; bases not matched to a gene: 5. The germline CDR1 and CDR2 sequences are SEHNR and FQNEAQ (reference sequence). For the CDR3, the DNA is TGTGCCAGCAGCTTAGTTGGGACTAGCGGGATCGACGAGCAGTACTTC. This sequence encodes CASSLVGTSGIDEQYF.

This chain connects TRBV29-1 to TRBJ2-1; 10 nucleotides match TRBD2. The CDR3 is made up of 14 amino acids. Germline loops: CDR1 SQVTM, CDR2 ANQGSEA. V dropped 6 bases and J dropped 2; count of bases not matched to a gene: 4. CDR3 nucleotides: TGCAGCGTCGAAACTAGCGGGACCTACAATGAGCAGTTCTTC. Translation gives CSVETSGTYNEQFF.

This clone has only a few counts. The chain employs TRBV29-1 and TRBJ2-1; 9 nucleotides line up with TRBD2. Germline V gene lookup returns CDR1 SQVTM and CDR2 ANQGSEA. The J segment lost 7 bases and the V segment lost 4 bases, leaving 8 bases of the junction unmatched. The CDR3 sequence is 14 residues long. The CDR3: CSVVPSGKGNEQFF. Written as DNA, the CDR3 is TGCAGCGTTGTCCCTAGCGGGAAGGGGAATGAGCAGTTCTTC.

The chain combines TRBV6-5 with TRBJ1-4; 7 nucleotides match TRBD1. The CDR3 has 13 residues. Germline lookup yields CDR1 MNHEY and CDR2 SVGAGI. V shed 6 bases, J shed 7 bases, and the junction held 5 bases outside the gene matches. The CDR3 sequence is CASRGQASEKLFF. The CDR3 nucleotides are TGTGCCAGCAGAGGACAGGCCAGTGAAAAACTGTTTTTT.

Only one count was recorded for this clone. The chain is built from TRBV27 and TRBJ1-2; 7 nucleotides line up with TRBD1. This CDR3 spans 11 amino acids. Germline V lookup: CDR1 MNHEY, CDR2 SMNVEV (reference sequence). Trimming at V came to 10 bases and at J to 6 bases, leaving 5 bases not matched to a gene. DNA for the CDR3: TGTGCCACCTTACAGGGGAATGGCTACACCTTC. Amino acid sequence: CATLQGNGYTF.

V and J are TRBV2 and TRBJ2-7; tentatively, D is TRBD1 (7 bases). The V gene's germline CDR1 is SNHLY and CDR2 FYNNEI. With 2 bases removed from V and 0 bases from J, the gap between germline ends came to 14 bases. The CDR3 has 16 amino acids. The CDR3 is CASSESGGGLSYEQYF. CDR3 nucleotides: TGTGCCAGCAGTGAATCCGGAGGGGGCCTCTCCTACGAGCAGTACTTC.

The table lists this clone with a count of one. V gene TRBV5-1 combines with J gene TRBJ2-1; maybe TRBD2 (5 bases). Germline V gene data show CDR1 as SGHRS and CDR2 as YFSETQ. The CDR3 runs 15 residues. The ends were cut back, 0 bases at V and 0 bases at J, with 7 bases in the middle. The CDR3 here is CASSLAGLSYNEQFF. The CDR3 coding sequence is TGCGCCAGCAGCTTGGCCGGACTCTCCTACAATGAGCAGTTCTTC.

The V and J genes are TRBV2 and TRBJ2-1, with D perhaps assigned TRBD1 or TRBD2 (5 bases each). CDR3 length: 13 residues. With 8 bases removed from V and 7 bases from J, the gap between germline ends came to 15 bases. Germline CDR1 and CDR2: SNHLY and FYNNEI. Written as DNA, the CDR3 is TGTGCCAGCCTACCAGAGGGGAGAAATGAGCAGTTCTTC. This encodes CASLPEGRNEQFF.

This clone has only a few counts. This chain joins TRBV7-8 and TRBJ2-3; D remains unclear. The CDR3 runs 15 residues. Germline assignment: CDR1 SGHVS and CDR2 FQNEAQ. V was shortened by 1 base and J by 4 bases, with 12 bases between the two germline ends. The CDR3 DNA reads TGTGCCAGCAGCTTAGTACCGGGTGGGGCAGATACGCAGTATTTT. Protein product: CASSLVPGGADTQYF.

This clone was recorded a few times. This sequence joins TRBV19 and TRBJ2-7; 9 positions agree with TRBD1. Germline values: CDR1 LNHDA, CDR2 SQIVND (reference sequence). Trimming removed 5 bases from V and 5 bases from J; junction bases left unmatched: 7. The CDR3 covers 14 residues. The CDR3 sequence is CASSWGTGNDEQYF. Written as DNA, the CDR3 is TGTGCCAGTAGTTGGGGGACAGGGAACGACGAGCAGTACTTC. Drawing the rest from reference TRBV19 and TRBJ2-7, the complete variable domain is DGGITQSPKYLFRKEGQNVTLSCEQNLNHDAMYWYRQDPGQGLRLIYYSQIVNDFQKGDIAEGYSVSREKKESFPLTVTSAQKNPTAFYLCASSWGTGNDEQYFGPGTRLTVT.